The rows below give T cell receptor beta chains drawn from one sample of a study of cytomegalovirus exposure and HLA in healthy donors. Method: immunoSEQ multiplex PCR; TCRdb's copy keeps in-frame clones and lacks some. This repertoire includes some 110,000 clones. Source material: PBMCs. The receptors originated from a man in his forties or fifties in good health and CMV-seropositive. CDR3s include the opening cysteine and the closing phenylalanine or tryptophan. A D gene is named only where the DNA matches it firmly.

v_call	j_call	d_call	cdr3_aa	cdr3_nt
TRBV28	TRBJ2-7	-	CASSLLPIHGRFQQYF	TGTGCCAGCAGTTTACTACCCATACACGGGAGATTCCAGCAGTACTTC
TRBV20-1	TRBJ2-7	-	CSAAPEDEQYF	TGCAGTGCCGCCCCGGAGGACGAGCAGTACTTC
TRBV7-8	TRBJ2-7	TRBD1	CASNLPGQTYEQYF	TGTGCCAGCAACCTTCCGGGACAGACCTACGAGCAGTACTTC
TRBV25-1	TRBJ2-7	-	CASSELGDSYEQYF	TGTGCCAGCAGTGAATTGGGCGACTCCTACGAGCAGTACTTC
TRBV2	TRBJ2-1	-	CASSESSGNEQFF	TGTGCCAGCAGTGAAAGTTCCGGCAATGAGCAGTTCTTC
TRBV19	TRBJ1-5	TRBD1	CASRTSGGQPQHF	TGTGCCAGTAGAACTTCAGGGGGACAGCCCCAGCATTTT
TRBV30	TRBJ2-7	-	CAWTLGWEQYF	TGTGCCTGGACCCTCGGGTGGGAGCAGTACTTC
TRBV28	TRBJ1-5	-	CASRAPGAFQPQHF	TGTGCCAGCAGGGCACCAGGGGCTTTCCAGCCCCAGCATTTT
TRBV7-3	TRBJ1-1	TRBD1	CASSRGQGNTEAFF	TGTGCCAGCAGTCGTGGACAGGGGAACACTGAAGCTTTCTTT
TRBV27	TRBJ2-7	TRBD1	CASSSSGTGHYEQYF	TGTGCCAGCAGTTCATCCGGGACAGGTCACTACGAGCAGTACTTC
TRBV28	TRBJ2-7	-	CASSFRREQYF	TGTGCCAGCAGTTTCAGGCGCGAGCAGTACTTC
TRBV6-5	TRBJ1-3	-	CASSYMGGPGNTIYF	TGTGCCAGCAGTTACATGGGGGGGCCGGGAAACACCATATATTTT
TRBV28	TRBJ1-1	-	CASSSTGRRTEAFF	TGTGCCAGCAGTTCCACAGGGCGTCGTACTGAAGCTTTCTTT
TRBV9	TRBJ2-3	-	CASSGGLITDTQYF	TGTGCCAGCAGCGGGGGACTTATTACAGATACGCAGTATTTT
TRBV5-5	TRBJ2-7	TRBD2	CASSPTILAGASYEQYF	TGTGCCAGCAGCCCCACTATCCTAGCGGGAGCCTCCTACGAGCAGTACTTC
TRBV18	TRBJ2-7	-	CASSPRDITYEQYF	TGTGCCAGCTCACCAAGAGACATCACCTACGAGCAGTACTTC
TRBV9	TRBJ1-2	-	CASSVSREGGYTF	TGTGCCAGCAGCGTAAGCAGGGAGGGTGGCTACACCTTC
TRBV11-1	TRBJ2-4	-	CASSLSGRGIQYF	TGTGCCAGCAGCTTATCCGGGAGAGGCATTCAGTACTTC
TRBV15	TRBJ1-5	-	CATSRDGGTNQPQHF	TGTGCCACCAGCAGAGATGGGGGGACCAATCAGCCCCAGCATTTT
TRBV15	TRBJ2-2	TRBD1	CATSPGTGGGTGELFF	TGTGCCACCAGCCCGGGGACAGGGGGCGGGACCGGGGAGCTGTTTTTT
TRBV19	TRBJ2-1	TRBD1	CASTQQGESDEQFF	TGTGCCAGTACCCAACAGGGGGAGTCAGATGAGCAGTTCTTC
TRBV30	TRBJ2-3	-	CAWSGSPGDTQYF	TGTGCCTGGAGTGGCTCTCCCGGGGATACGCAGTATTTT
TRBV5-4	TRBJ1-2	TRBD1	CASSLGQRHYGYTF	TGTGCCAGCAGCCTGGGACAGCGACACTATGGCTACACCTTC
TRBV20-1	TRBJ1-1	-	CSPRHNTEAFF	TGCAGTCCTCGACACAACACTGAAGCTTTCTTT
TRBV2	TRBJ2-1	TRBD2	CASRLPGLAGYNEQFF	TGTGCCAGCAGACTACCGGGACTAGCGGGATACAATGAGCAGTTCTTC
TRBV4-2	TRBJ1-2	-	CASSQARWSVDGYTF	TGTGCCAGCAGCCAAGCTCGGTGGTCCGTTGATGGCTACACCTTC
TRBV6-5	TRBJ2-3	-	CASSFRLEKDTQYF	TGTGCCAGCAGTTTCAGGTTAGAGAAGGATACGCAGTATTTT
TRBV5-4	TRBJ2-1	-	CASSRSDSGRGIF	TGTGCCAGCAGCCGAAGTGATTCAGGGAGGGGGATCTTC
TRBV7-2	TRBJ2-1	-	CASSPRRGGYNEQFF	TGTGCCAGCAGCCCAAGAAGAGGGGGCTACAATGAGCAGTTCTTC
TRBV6-5	TRBJ2-5	-	CASSYRPGVAETQYF	TGTGCCAGCAGTTACCGCCCGGGAGTAGCGGAGACCCAGTACTTC
TRBV7-2	TRBJ2-7	TRBD2	CASSPAAGGYYEQYF	TGTGCCAGCAGCCCCGCCGCGGGAGGGTACTACGAGCAGTACTTC
TRBV30	TRBJ1-2	TRBD1	CAWSQGASGYTF	TGTGCCTGGAGTCAGGGGGCGAGTGGCTACACCTTC
TRBV19	TRBJ2-1	-	CASQPGNNEQFF	TGTGCCAGCCAACCAGGGAATAATGAGCAGTTCTTC
TRBV29-1	TRBJ2-5	-	CSVQQQETQYF	TGCAGCGTGCAACAGCAAGAGACCCAGTACTTC
TRBV5-1	TRBJ1-1	-	CASSLAAGRGNTEAFF	TGCGCCAGCAGCTTGGCCGCGGGACGGGGGAACACTGAAGCTTTCTTT
TRBV27	TRBJ1-5	-	CASSLGTPNQPQHF	TGTGCCAGCAGTCTCGGGACACCGAATCAGCCCCAGCATTTT
TRBV7-9	TRBJ2-7	TRBD1	CASRRITGDPEQYF	TGTGCCAGCAGGCGGATAACAGGGGATCCCGAGCAGTACTTC
TRBV6-1	TRBJ1-4	TRBD1	CASSEGTGVEKLFF	TGTGCCAGCAGTGAAGGGACAGGTGTGGAAAAACTGTTTTTT
TRBV27	TRBJ2-7	-	CASSPLGEGADEQYF	TGTGCCAGCAGTCCTCTTGGCGAGGGAGCTGACGAGCAGTACTTC
TRBV19	TRBJ1-5	TRBD1	CASSMRDRVSNQPQHF	TGTGCCAGTAGTATGCGGGACAGGGTTAGCAATCAGCCCCAGCATTTT
TRBV5-4	TRBJ2-2	TRBD2	CASSRRVSGRLTGELFF	TGTGCCAGCAGCCGACGGGTTAGCGGGAGACTAACCGGGGAGCTGTTTTTT
TRBV5-4	TRBJ1-2	TRBD1	CASSFSQGVVGYTF	TGTGCCAGCAGCTTTAGCCAGGGGGTAGTTGGCTACACCTTC